The T cell receptor (beta chain) under discussion was sequenced for a study of blood T cell repertoires in COVID-19. Method: immunoSEQ multiplex PCR; TCRdb's copy keeps in-frame clones and lacks some. The sample consists of 180,000 or so clones, about 88% of them appearing once. This clone appeared a single time. Additional DNA sequences in this sample encode the identical CDR3. Germline CDR1 SGHRS, CDR2 YFSETQ. This CDR3 is 15 amino acids long. The V gene end was trimmed by 2 bases and the J gene end by 8 bases; junction bases not matched to a gene: 6. The receptor comes from a man younger than 35 with acute or convalescent COVID-19. Source material: peripheral blood. V gene TRBV5-1 combines with J gene TRBJ1-6; 8 positions match TRBD1. The CDR3 protein is CASSLGQGRDSPLHF. The CDR3 DNA is TGCGCCAGCAGCTTAGGACAGGGAAGAGATTCACCCCTCCACTTT. The variable domain in full, with the rest retrieved from reference TRBV5-1 and TRBJ1-6, is KAGVTQTPRYLIKTRGQQVTLSCSPISGHRSVSWYQQTPGQGLQFLFEYFSETQRNKGNFPGRFSGRQFSNSRSEMNVSTLELGDSALYLCASSLGQGRDSPLHFGNGTRLTVT.